The rows below give T cell receptor beta chains drawn from one sample of a study of T cell changes during pregnancy in multiple sclerosis. Here immunoSEQ multiplex PCR was the method, and the copy in TCRdb shows in-frame clones only, minus some. Among over 100,000 clones, about 93% were seen once, and the ten largest hold approximately 1.4%. This specimen was peripheral blood, taken in the third trimester of pregnancy. The receptors were sampled from a female donor with multiple sclerosis, enrolled in a pregnancy study. CDR3s include the opening cysteine and the closing phenylalanine or tryptophan. D genes are given only for firm matches. Only part of the rows carry a size: once, few, many, or a class if the clone is expanded.

cdr3_nt cdr3_aa cdr3_length j_call v_call clone_size d_call
TGTGCCAGCAGTGCCGGGACTAGCGTTCAAGAGACCCAGTACTTC CASSAGTSVQETQYF 15 TRBJ2-5 TRBV2 - TRBD2
TGTGCCAGTAGTAAGGACAGGGGAGGGACCCAGTACTTC CASSKDRGGTQYF 13 TRBJ2-5 TRBV19 - TRBD1
TGTGCCAGCAGTGCGAGGCAGGGGACCAACTATGGCTACACCTTC CASSARQGTNYGYTF 15 TRBJ1-2 TRBV6-4 - -
TGTGCCAGTAGTGTTTCTCAGGGGATGAACACTGAAGCTTTCTTT CASSVSQGMNTEAFF 15 TRBJ1-1 TRBV19 - -
TGTGCCAGCAGTCGAGGACAGGGTTATAATTCACCCCTCCACTTT CASSRGQGYNSPLHF 15 TRBJ1-6 TRBV6-6 once TRBD1
TGTGCCAGCAGCGTAGGGCGGACAGGGGGACGGGGCTACACCTTC CASSVGRTGGRGYTF 15 TRBJ1-2 TRBV9 few TRBD1
TGTGCCAGCAGCCGGGGGGCAGAAGAGACCCAGTACTTC CASSRGAEETQYF 13 TRBJ2-5 TRBV11-3 - -
TGTGCCAGCAGTTCGGGGTCCCAGGGGTTCTATGGCTACACCTTC CASSSGSQGFYGYTF 15 TRBJ1-2 TRBV28 - -
TGCGCCAGCAGAGAGGCCCCAGCGGGGGGTATTCTCAATGAGCAGTTCTTC CASREAPAGGILNEQFF 17 TRBJ2-1 TRBV5-1 - TRBD2
TGTGCCAGCAGTTACACCGGGACAGGGGATGAAAAACTGTTTTTT CASSYTGTGDEKLFF 15 TRBJ1-4 TRBV6-6 few TRBD1
TGTGCCAGCAGCTTGCGGGGGGACGTTTACAATGAGCAGTTCTTC CASSLRGDVYNEQFF 15 TRBJ2-1 TRBV5-4 - TRBD2
TGTGCCAGCAGTTATGATAGAGACAGAGCTAACTATGGCTACACCTTC CASSYDRDRANYGYTF 16 TRBJ1-2 TRBV6-6 - -
TGTGCCAGCAGTCCCGGACTGACAATTCAGTACTTC CASSPGLTIQYF 12 TRBJ2-4 TRBV6-5 - -
TGCAGCGGAGACAGGGTACCTTACAATGAGCAGTTCTTC CSGDRVPYNEQFF 13 TRBJ2-1 TRBV29-1 - TRBD1
TGTGCCAGCAGCTTAGGTGGATTTGGAGGCTCATACTACGAGCAGTACTTC CASSLGGFGGSYYEQYF 17 TRBJ2-7 TRBV7-9 - -
TGTGCCAGCAGTCCCCCCCTGGCAGGGGCTAACTATGGCTACACCTTC CASSPPLAGANYGYTF 16 TRBJ1-2 TRBV28 - -
TGTGCCACCCAACGGTTAGCGTCCTCCGGGGAGCTGTTTTTT CATQRLASSGELFF 14 TRBJ2-2 TRBV27 - -
TGTGCCTGGAGTGGTAGACTAGCGGGGGGGATGGATGAGCAGTTCTTC CAWSGRLAGGMDEQFF 16 TRBJ2-1 TRBV30 - TRBD2
TGTGCCAGCAGCCAAGGACGGGGTACTAGCGGGGGGTACACAGATACGCAGTATTTT CASSQGRGTSGGYTDTQYF 19 TRBJ2-3 TRBV4-2 - TRBD2
TGTGCCAGCAGCAAAGGGCCCCCCTACGAGCAGTACTTC CASSKGPPYEQYF 13 TRBJ2-7 TRBV21-1 - -
TGTGCCAGCAGTTCCAGGGGAAGCAATCAGCCCCAGCATTTT CASSSRGSNQPQHF 14 TRBJ1-5 TRBV28 - -
TGTGCCAGCAGCCCGGGACATCAGTTGAGTAATTCACCCCTCCACTTT CASSPGHQLSNSPLHF 16 TRBJ1-6 TRBV5-6 - -
TGTGCCAGCAACCTCTTGACAGGGATGGTGGGCACTGAAGCTTTCTTT CASNLLTGMVGTEAFF 16 TRBJ1-1 TRBV5-8 - TRBD1
TGTGCCTGGACCAGGGGACAGGGAAAGCAAGAGACCCAGTACTTC CAWTRGQGKQETQYF 15 TRBJ2-5 TRBV30 - TRBD1
TGTGCCAGCAGCTTTAATGGAGCTAACTATGGCTACACCTTC CASSFNGANYGYTF 14 TRBJ1-2 TRBV7-9 - -
TGTGCCAGTAGGCAAGACAGGGCGTCCGAGCCCCAGCATTTT CASRQDRASEPQHF 14 TRBJ1-5 TRBV19 - TRBD1
TGTGCCAGTAACCTAGCTAACACCGGGGAGCTGTTTTTT CASNLANTGELFF 13 TRBJ2-2 TRBV19 - -
TGTGCCAGCAGCTTAGGGGACAGTGGCGAGCAGTTCTTC CASSLGDSGEQFF 13 TRBJ2-1 TRBV11-2 - TRBD1
TGTGCCAGCAGTCACACCGGGACACTCCGCGAGCAGTACTTC CASSHTGTLREQYF 14 TRBJ2-7 TRBV11-2 - -
TGTGCCAGCAGCAAACTAGCGGGAGGGCGGACCGGGGAGCTGTTTTTT CASSKLAGGRTGELFF 16 TRBJ2-2 TRBV6-4 - TRBD2
TGTGCCAGCAGCTTAGTTGAGGGCGGCCACAATGAGCAGTTCTTC CASSLVEGGHNEQFF 15 TRBJ2-1 TRBV7-8 - -
TGCAGCGTTGAAGGCGGACAGGGGACGAACTATGGCTACACCTTC CSVEGGQGTNYGYTF 15 TRBJ1-2 TRBV29-1 - TRBD1
TGTGCCATCAGAGGGACTAGCGAGCAAGAGACCCAGTACTTC CAIRGTSEQETQYF 14 TRBJ2-5 TRBV10-3 - TRBD2
TGTGCCAGCAGCGTAGGTGTGGCTCGACACGGGGAGCTGTTTTTT CASSVGVARHGELFF 15 TRBJ2-2 TRBV9 - -
TGTGCCAGCAGCCTGCTGTCGGACACTGAAGCTTTCTTT CASSLLSDTEAFF 13 TRBJ1-1 TRBV7-9 - -
TGTGCCAGCAGCTTAGCGCCCAACGGGGTAAGTTACAATGAGCAGTTCTTC CASSLAPNGVSYNEQFF 17 TRBJ2-1 TRBV7-2 - -
TGTGCCAGCAGCCTTAGACAGGGGGCCTACAATGAGCAGTTCTTC CASSLRQGAYNEQFF 15 TRBJ2-1 TRBV5-4 - TRBD1
TGTGCCAGCAGCAGCAGGGGAAGCAATCAGCCCCAGCATTTT CASSSRGSNQPQHF 14 TRBJ1-5 TRBV7-2 - -
TGTGCCAGCAGCGTAGACGCGGTCGTCGGGGCTAATGAAAAACTGTTTTTT CASSVDAVVGANEKLFF 17 TRBJ1-4 TRBV9 - -
TGTGCCAGCAGCATGACTAGCGGGGGCTACAATGAGCAGTTCTTC CASSMTSGGYNEQFF 15 TRBJ2-1 TRBV7-9 - TRBD2
TGTGCCAGTAGGGACGGGACAGCGTTTAATGAAAAACTGTTTTTT CASRDGTAFNEKLFF 15 TRBJ1-4 TRBV19 - TRBD1
TGTGCCAGCAGTCGTCTTGAGTCCTCTGGAAACACCATATATTTT CASSRLESSGNTIYF 15 TRBJ1-3 TRBV6-6 - -
TGTGCCAGTAGCCAAACAGGGGGCCCCACGGATACGCAGTATTTT CASSQTGGPTDTQYF 15 TRBJ2-3 TRBV19 - TRBD1
TGTGCCAGCAGCCCAGGACTAGCCCCCGGGGAGCTGTTTTTT CASSPGLAPGELFF 14 TRBJ2-2 TRBV7-7 - TRBD2
TGTGCCAGCAGCCTAGGACAGGGAAGGCCAGATACGCAGTATTTT CASSLGQGRPDTQYF 15 TRBJ2-3 TRBV14 - TRBD1
TGCGCCAGCAGCCAAGGGGGACTAGCGGGGGCCTACGAGCAGTACTTC CASSQGGLAGAYEQYF 16 TRBJ2-7 TRBV4-1 - TRBD2
TGTGCCAGCAGTTACATAGGGGGGGCTAACCCAGATACGCAGTATTTT CASSYIGGANPDTQYF 16 TRBJ2-3 TRBV27 - -
TGTGCCAGCTCAGGCACCGGGACAGGCGATTACTTGGGGGAAAAACTGTTTTTT CASSGTGTGDYLGEKLFF 18 TRBJ1-4 TRBV18 - TRBD1
TGCAGCGTTAACAGGGACACTGGAAACACCATATATTTT CSVNRDTGNTIYF 13 TRBJ1-3 TRBV29-1 - -
TGTGCCAGCAGCGGAGGGACAGACAACCTTTTACCCCTCCACTTT CASSGGTDNLLPLHF 15 TRBJ1-6 TRBV5-6 - TRBD1
TGTGCCAGCAGTGGGACTAGCGAGGCTTACAATGAGCAGTTCTTC CASSGTSEAYNEQFF 15 TRBJ2-1 TRBV6-6 - TRBD2
TGTGCCAGCAGCCAAGAGGTAACGAGGGGGACTTTCTTT CASSQEVTRGTFF 13 TRBJ1-1 TRBV14 - -
TGTGCCAGTTCTTTGGGGGACAGCCGCTACGAGCAGTACTTC CASSLGDSRYEQYF 14 TRBJ2-7 TRBV19 - TRBD1
TGTGCCAGCAGTTCCGGGGGACAGGGAAGTGAAGCTTTCTTT CASSSGGQGSEAFF 14 TRBJ1-1 TRBV27 - TRBD1
TGTGCCAGTAGTTCCCCGGGACTAGCGGGCAAACAAGAGACCCAGTACTTC CASSSPGLAGKQETQYF 17 TRBJ2-5 TRBV19 once TRBD2
TGTGCCAGTAGTATAGACGCCCCGGGACAGAATCAGCCCCAGCATTTT CASSIDAPGQNQPQHF 16 TRBJ1-5 TRBV19 - TRBD1
TGTGCCAGCAGCTTAACGGGACAGCTCTCTGGAAACACCATATATTTT CASSLTGQLSGNTIYF 16 TRBJ1-3 TRBV11-2 - TRBD1
TGTGCCAGCAGAGCCTCCGGGACAGCCTATGGCTACACCTTC CASRASGTAYGYTF 14 TRBJ1-2 TRBV6-1 - TRBD1
TGTGCCAGCAGTGATGGGGCAGGGTACACTGAAGCTTTCTTT CASSDGAGYTEAFF 14 TRBJ1-1 TRBV2 - -
TGTGCCTGGAGCATCGGTAGCACAGATACGCAGTATTTT CAWSIGSTDTQYF 13 TRBJ2-3 TRBV30 once -